This T cell receptor (beta chain) was observed in a study of post-analysis software for immune sequencing data. Concerning this clonotype itself: Its antigen is unidentified.

Looked up from germline, CDR1 is SGHTA and CDR2 is FQGNSA. Trimming cost V 1 base and J 6 bases, with 13 bases left between them. CDR3 length equals 15 residues. Study-wide results and limits: TRBV5-6, TRBV5-1 and TRBV20-1 were among five TRBV segments more frequent in patients than controls.

The TCR beta cDNA libraries carried unique molecular identifiers. Each CDR3 protein gets one entry after TCRdb re-called the PCR reads with MiXCR. The profile covers hundreds of thousands of distinct CDR3 sequences, with about 32% appearing a single time and around 0.6% taken by the ten largest. This chain links TRBV7-2 with TRBJ2-1; a possible D gene is TRBD1 (6 bases). The receptor comes from a girl between 5 and 17 years old with multiple sclerosis. The specimen sequenced was blood. The CDR3 nucleotides read TGTGCCAGCAGCTTAGTAGGACAGAAATTCAATGAGCAGTTCTTC. Protein: CASSLVGQKFNEQFF.